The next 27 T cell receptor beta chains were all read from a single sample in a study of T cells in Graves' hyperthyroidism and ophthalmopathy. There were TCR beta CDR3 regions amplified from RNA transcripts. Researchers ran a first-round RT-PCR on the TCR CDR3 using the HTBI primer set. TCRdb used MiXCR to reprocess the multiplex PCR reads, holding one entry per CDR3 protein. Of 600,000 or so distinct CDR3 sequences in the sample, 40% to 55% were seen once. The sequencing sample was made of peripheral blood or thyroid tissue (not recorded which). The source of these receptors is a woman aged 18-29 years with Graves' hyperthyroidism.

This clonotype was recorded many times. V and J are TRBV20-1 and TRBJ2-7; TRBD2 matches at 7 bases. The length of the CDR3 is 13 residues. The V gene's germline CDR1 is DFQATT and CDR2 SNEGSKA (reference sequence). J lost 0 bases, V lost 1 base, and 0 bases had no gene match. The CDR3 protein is CSARAGGSYEQYF. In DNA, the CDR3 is TGCAGTGCTAGAGCGGGAGGCTCCTACGAGCAGTACTTC.

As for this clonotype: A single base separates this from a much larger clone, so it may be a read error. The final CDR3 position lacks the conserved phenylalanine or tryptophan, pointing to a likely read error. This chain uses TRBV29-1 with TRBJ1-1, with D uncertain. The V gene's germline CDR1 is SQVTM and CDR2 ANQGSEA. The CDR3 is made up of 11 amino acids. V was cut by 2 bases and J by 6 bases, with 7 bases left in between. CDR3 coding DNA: TGCAGCGTTGAAATGGCAGCTGAAGCTTTCCTT. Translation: CSVEMAAEAFL.

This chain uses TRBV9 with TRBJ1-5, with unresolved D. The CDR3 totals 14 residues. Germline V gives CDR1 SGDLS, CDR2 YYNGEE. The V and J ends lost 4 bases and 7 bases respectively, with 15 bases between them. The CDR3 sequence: CASSPSATAQPQHF. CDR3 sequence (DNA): TGTGCCAGCAGCCCCTCCGCCACTGCCCAGCCCCAGCATTTT. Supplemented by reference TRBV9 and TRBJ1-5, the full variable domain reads DSGVTQTPKHLITATGQRVTLRCSPRSGDLSVYWYQQSLDQGLQFLIQYYNGEERAKGNILERFSAQQFPDLHSELNLSSLELGDSALYFCASSPSATAQPQHFGDGTRLSIL.

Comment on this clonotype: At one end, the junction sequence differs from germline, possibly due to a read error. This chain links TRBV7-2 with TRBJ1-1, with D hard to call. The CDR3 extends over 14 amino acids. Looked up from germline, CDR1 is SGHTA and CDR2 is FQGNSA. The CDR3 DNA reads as TGCGCCAGCAGCCAAGATCCCCGGAGTACTGAAGCTTTCTTT. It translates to CASSQDPRSTEAFF.

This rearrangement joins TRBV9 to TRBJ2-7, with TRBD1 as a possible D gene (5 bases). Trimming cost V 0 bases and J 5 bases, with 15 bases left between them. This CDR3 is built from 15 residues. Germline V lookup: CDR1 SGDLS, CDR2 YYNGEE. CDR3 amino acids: CASSVEGAGPDEQYF. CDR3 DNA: TGTGCCAGCAGCGTAGAAGGGGCTGGGCCCGACGAGCAGTACTTC.

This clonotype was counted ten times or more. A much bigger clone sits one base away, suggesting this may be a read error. CDR3 region: CASSESESNQPQHF. Written as DNA, the CDR3 is TGCGCCAGCAGTGAGTCGGAAAGCAATCAGCCCCAGCATTTT. This chain uses TRBV10-2 with TRBJ1-5, with D uncertain. The CDR3 totals 14 residues. Germline V gene sequence: CDR1 WSHSY, CDR2 SAAADI. Trimming cost V 0 bases and J 1 base, with 4 bases left between them.

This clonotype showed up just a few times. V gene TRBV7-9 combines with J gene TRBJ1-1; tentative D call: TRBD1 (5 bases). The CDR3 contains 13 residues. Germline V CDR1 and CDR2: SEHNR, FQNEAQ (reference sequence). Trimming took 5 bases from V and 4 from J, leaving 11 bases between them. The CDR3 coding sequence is TGTGCCAGCAGCCCTAGGGGCAGCACTGAAGCTTTCTTT. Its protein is CASSPRGSTEAFF.

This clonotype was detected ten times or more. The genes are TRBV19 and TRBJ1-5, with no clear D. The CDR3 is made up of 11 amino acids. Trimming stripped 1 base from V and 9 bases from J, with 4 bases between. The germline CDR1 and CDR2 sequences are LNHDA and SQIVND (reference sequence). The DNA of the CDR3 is TGTGCCAGTAGTATAGGGGGGCCCCAGCATTTT. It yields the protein CASSIGGPQHF. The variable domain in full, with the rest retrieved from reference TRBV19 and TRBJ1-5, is DGGITQSPKYLFRKEGQNVTLSCEQNLNHDAMYWYRQDPGQGLRLIYYSQIVNDFQKGDIAEGYSVSREKKESFPLTVTSAQKNPTAFYLCASSIGGPQHFGDGTRLSIL.

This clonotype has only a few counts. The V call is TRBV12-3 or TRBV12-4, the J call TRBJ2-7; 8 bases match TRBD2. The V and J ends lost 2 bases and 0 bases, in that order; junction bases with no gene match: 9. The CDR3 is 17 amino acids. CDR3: CASSLRASGPSSYEQYF. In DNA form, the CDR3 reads TGTGCCAGCAGTTTAAGGGCTAGCGGGCCCAGCTCCTACGAGCAGTACTTC.

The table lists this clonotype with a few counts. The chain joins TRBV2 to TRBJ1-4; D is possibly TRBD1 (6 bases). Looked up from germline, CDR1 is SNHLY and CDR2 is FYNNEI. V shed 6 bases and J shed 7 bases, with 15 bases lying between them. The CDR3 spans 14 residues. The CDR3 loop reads CASRRAGHLEKLFF. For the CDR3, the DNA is TGTGCCAGCAGAAGGGCGGGACACCTTGAAAAACTGTTTTTT.

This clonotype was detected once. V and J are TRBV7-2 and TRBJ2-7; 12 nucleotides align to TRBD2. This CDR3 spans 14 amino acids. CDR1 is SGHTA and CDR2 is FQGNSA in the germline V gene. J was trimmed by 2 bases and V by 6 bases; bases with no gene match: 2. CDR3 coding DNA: TGTGCCAGCAGGTCTAGCGGGAGGGCCTACGAGCAGTACTTC. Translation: CASRSSGRAYEQYF.

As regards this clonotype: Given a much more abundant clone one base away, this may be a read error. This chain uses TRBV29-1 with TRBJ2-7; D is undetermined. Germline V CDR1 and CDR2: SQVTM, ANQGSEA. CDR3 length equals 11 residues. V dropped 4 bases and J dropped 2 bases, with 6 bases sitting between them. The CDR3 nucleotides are TGCAGCGTTGTATCCACCTACGAGCAGTACTTC. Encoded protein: CSVVSTYEQYF.

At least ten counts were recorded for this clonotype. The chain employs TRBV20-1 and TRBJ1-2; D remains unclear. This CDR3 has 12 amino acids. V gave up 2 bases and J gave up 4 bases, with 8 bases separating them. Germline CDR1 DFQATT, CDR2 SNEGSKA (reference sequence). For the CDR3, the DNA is TGCAGTGCTAGAATGGGCAGCTATGGCTACACCTTC. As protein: CSARMGSYGYTF.

CDR3 in amino acids: CASTEGASNQPQHF. The CDR3 DNA reads TGTGCCAGCACCGAGGGGGCTTCAAATCAGCCCCAGCATTTT. The chain joins TRBV2 to TRBJ1-5, with 7 bases that match TRBD1. In germline, CDR1 is SNHLY, CDR2 FYNNEI. V lost 7 bases, J lost 4 bases, and 7 bases stayed unmatched. The CDR3 has 14 residues.

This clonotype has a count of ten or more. As DNA, the CDR3 is TGCAGCGTTGAAGAAGAACAGGGTTCACCCCTCCACTTT. This sequence encodes CSVEEEQGSPLHF. The genes are TRBV29-1 and TRBJ1-6, with D tentatively TRBD1 (6 bases). This CDR3 comprises 13 residues. V was trimmed by 0 bases and J by 9 bases, leaving 9 bases between them. Germline V lookup: CDR1 SQVTM, CDR2 ANQGSEA.

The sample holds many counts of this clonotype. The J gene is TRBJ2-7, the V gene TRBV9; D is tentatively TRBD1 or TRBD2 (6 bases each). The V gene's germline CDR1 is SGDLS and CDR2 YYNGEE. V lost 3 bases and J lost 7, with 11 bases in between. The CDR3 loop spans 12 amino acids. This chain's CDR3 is CASSEGGREQYF. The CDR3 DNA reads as TGTGCCAGCAGCGAGGGGGGTAGGGAGCAGTACTTC. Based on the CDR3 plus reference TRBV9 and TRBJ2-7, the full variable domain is DSGVTQTPKHLITATGQRVTLRCSPRSGDLSVYWYQQSLDQGLQFLIQYYNGEERAKGNILERFSAQQFPDLHSELNLSSLELGDSALYFCASSEGGREQYFGPGTRLTVT.

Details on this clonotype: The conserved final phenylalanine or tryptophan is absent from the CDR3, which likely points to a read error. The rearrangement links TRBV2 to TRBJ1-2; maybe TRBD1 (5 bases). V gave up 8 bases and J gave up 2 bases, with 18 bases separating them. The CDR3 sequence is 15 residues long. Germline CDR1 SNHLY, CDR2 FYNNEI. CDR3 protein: CASFDSPQANYGYTL. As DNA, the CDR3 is TGTGCCAGCTTCGACAGTCCCCAAGCCAACTATGGCTACACCTTA.

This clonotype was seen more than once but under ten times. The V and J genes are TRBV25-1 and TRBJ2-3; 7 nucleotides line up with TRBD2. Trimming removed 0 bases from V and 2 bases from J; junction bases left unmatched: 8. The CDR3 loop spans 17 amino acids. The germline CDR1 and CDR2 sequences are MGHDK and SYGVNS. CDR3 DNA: TGTGCCAGCAGTGAATACCCCACTAGCGTCCCCACAGATACGCAGTATTTT. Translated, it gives CASSEYPTSVPTDTQYF.

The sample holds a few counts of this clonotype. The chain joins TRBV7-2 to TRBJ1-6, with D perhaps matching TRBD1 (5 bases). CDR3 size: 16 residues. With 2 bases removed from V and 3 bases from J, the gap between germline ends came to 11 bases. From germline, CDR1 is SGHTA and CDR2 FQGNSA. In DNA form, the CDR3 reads TGTGCCAGCAGCTTACAGGGTGGGTTCTATAATTCACCCCTCCACTTT. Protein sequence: CASSLQGGFYNSPLHF.

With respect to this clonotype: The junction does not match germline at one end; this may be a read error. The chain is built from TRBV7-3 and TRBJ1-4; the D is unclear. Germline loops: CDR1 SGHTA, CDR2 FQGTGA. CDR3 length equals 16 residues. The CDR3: CASSRGTFDFNEKLYF. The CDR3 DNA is TGTGCCAGCAGCCGAGGTACATTCGACTTTAATGAAAAACTGTATTTT.

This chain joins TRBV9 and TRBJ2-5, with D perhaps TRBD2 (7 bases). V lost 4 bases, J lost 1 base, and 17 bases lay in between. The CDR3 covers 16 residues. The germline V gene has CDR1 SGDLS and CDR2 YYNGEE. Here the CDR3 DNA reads TGTGCCAGCAGCTCAGGGGCGGCTAGCGGCCAAGAGACCCAGTACTTC. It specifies CASSSGAASGQETQYF.

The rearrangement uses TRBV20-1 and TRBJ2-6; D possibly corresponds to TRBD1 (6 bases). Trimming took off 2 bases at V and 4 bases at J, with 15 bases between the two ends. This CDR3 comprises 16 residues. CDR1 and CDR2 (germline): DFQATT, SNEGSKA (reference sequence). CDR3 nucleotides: TGCAGTGCTAGAATTCTTTTCGGGACAGGGGCCAACGTCCTGACTTTC. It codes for CSARILFGTGANVLTF.

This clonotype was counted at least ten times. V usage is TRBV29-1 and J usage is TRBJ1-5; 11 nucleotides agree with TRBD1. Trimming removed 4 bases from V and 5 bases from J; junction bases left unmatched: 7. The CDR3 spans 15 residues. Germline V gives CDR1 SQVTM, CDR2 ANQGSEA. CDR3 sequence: CSVGRRGQGDQPQHF. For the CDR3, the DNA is TGCAGCGTTGGAAGAAGGGGACAGGGGGATCAGCCCCAGCATTTT.

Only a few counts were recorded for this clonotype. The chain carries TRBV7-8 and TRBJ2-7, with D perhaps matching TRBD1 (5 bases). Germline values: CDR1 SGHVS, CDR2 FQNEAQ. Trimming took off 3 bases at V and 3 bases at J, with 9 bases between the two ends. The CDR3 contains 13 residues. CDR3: CASSFAGYYEQYF. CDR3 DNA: TGTGCCAGCAGCTTCGCAGGGTACTACGAGCAGTACTTC.

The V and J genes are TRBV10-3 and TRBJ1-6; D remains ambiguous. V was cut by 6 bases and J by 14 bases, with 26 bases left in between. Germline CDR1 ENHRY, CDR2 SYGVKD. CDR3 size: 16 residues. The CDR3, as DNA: TGTGCCATCAGAATGGCCTCTGGGGTACTAGGAGGGTCCCTCCACTTT. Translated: CAIRMASGVLGGSLHF.

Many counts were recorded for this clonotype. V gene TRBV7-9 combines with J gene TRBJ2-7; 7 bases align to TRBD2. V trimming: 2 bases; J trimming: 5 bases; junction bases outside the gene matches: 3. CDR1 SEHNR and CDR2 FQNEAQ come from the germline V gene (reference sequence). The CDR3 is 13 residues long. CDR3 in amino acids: CASSLSGTDEQYF. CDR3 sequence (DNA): TGTGCCAGCAGCTTAAGCGGGACCGACGAGCAGTACTTC.

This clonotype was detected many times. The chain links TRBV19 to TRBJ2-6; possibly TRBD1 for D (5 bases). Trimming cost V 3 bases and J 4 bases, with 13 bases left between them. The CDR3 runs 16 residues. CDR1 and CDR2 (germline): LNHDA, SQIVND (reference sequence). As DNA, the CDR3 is TGTGCCAGTAGTATCTCAGGGCTAGGCGGGGCCAACGTCCTGACTTTC. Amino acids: CASSISGLGGANVLTF.